A single sample gave rise to the 30 T cell receptor beta chains below, sequenced in a study of T cell repertoires in cytomegalovirus infection. TCRdb reprocessed the reads with MiXCR, giving one entry per CDR3 protein. The sample contains about 700,000 distinct CDR3 sequences, around 32% of which appear only once. Their antigens are not known. Sequences were derived from cultured PBMCs, sampled from culture after CMV antigen stimulation. These receptors were obtained from a human donor in good health (CMV status not recorded). Some clones in this sample may be carry-over from other donors' samples.

In its sample, this clonotype was seen a few times. This chain joins TRBV7-9 and TRBJ2-1; 11 nucleotides agree with TRBD2. The trim removed 3 bases at V and 8 bases at J, leaving 12 bases unmatched. The CDR3 length is 17 residues. Germline V gene data show CDR1 as SEHNR and CDR2 as FQNEAQ (reference sequence). In DNA form, the CDR3 reads TGTGCCAGCAGCTTCCCAGAACCAACTAGCGGGAGTTATGAGCAGTTCTTC. This translates into CASSFPEPTSGSYEQFF.

This clonotype was counted a few times. V usage is TRBV25-1 and J usage is TRBJ2-5, with 10 nucleotides matching TRBD1. This CDR3 comprises 16 residues. Germline CDR1 reads MGHDK; CDR2 reads SYGVNS. Losses at the gene ends were 4 bases for V and 5 bases for J; bases not matched to a gene: 10. In nucleotides, the CDR3 is TGTGCCAGCAGTGGGGACAGGGGTTGGACGTGGGAGACCCAGTACTTC. Its protein is CASSGDRGWTWETQYF.

The gene calls are TRBV6-2 or TRBV6-3 and TRBJ2-4, with 11 nucleotides matching TRBD2. This CDR3 is 16 amino acids long. Germline V gene data show CDR1 as MNHEY and CDR2 as SVGEGT. The junction had 6 bases not matched to a gene; V was cut back by 5 bases and J by 3 bases. The CDR3 nucleotides are TGTGCCAGCAGTAGAGGACTAGCGGGCTACAAAAACATTCAGTACTTC. Encoded protein: CASSRGLAGYKNIQYF.

This clonotype was seen more than once but under ten times. The CDR3 protein is CASSTDHRGYNSPLHF. The CDR3, as DNA: TGTGCCAGCAGCACCGACCACAGGGGTTATAATTCACCCCTCCACTTT. The chain uses TRBV6-5 and TRBJ1-6; 7 nucleotides line up with TRBD1. This CDR3 region has 16 residues. CDR1 MNHEY and CDR2 SVGAGI come from the germline V gene. J was trimmed by 4 bases and V by 6 bases; bases with no gene match: 9.

This clonotype was seen a few times. The chain couples TRBV7-2 to TRBJ2-7; D uncertain. The V end lost 5 bases, the J end lost 2 bases, and 13 bases lay between the germline ends. Germline V gene sequence: CDR1 SGHTA, CDR2 FQGNSA. The CDR3 has 14 residues. Here the CDR3 DNA reads TGTGCCAGCAGCCTCCCACCGCCCCCCTACGAGCAGTACTTC. Amino acids: CASSLPPPPYEQYF. Full variable domain (missing parts from reference TRBV7-2 and TRBJ2-7): GAGVSQSPSNKVTEKGKDVELRCDPISGHTALYWYRQSLGQGLEFLIYFQGNSAPDKSGLPSDRFSAERTGGSVSTLTIQRTQQEDSAVYLCASSLPPPPYEQYFGPGTRLTVT.

This clonotype has just a few counts. This sequence joins TRBV6-6 and TRBJ2-3; D might be TRBD1 or TRBD2, each matching 5 bases. CDR1 is MNHNY, CDR2 SVGAGI, per germline (reference sequence). The CDR3 consists of 14 residues. The V end was cut by 7 bases, the J end by 3 bases, with 14 bases between. CDR3: CASTRRGPTDTQYF. The DNA of the CDR3 is TGTGCCAGCACCCGCCGGGGCCCAACAGATACGCAGTATTTT.

This clonotype was counted ten times or more. Germline is not matched at one junction end, which may reflect a read error. This chain links TRBV5-1 with TRBJ1-1; no clear D. CDR1 and CDR2 (germline): SGHRS, YFSETQ. This CDR3 region has 13 residues. The CDR3 here is CASSFGTNTEAFF. As DNA, the CDR3 is TGTGCCAGCAGCTTCGGCACAAACACTGAAGCTTTCTTT.

The gene calls are TRBV18 and TRBJ2-7; maybe TRBD2 (6 bases). The CDR3 is 14 residues long. Deletions cut 4 bases from V and 1 base from J, with 11 bases between. Germline CDR1 is KGHSH and CDR2 is LQKENI. CDR3 bases: TGTGCCAGCTCACAGAAAGCGGGTTCCTACGAGCAGTACTTC. Translation: CASSQKAGSYEQYF.

This chain joins TRBV11-2 and TRBJ2-3; D remains unclear. Germline CDR1 and CDR2: SGHAT and FQNNGV. The CDR3 extends over 13 amino acids. Trimming shortened V by 4 bases and J by 8 bases, and 13 bases separated the two germline ends. CDR3 nucleotide sequence: TGTGCCAGCAGCTCCACCAGTTTGTCTACGCAGTATTTT. It specifies CASSSTSLSTQYF.

This clonotype came up many times. The J gene is TRBJ1-1, the V gene TRBV7-8; 8 bases align to TRBD1. The CDR3 spans 14 residues. Germline loops: CDR1 SGHVS, CDR2 FQNEAQ. Unmatched junction bases numbered 6, after V lost 5 bases and J lost 4 bases. CDR3 in amino acids: CASSPTGVGTEAFF. As DNA, the CDR3 is TGTGCCAGCAGCCCGACAGGGGTAGGCACTGAAGCTTTCTTT.

The rearrangement uses TRBV27 and TRBJ2-1, with D possibly matching TRBD2 (5 bases). Trimming shortened V by 7 bases and J by 5 bases, and 27 bases separated the two germline ends. There are 18 residues in the CDR3. Germline CDR1 and CDR2: MNHEY and SMNVEV (reference sequence). The CDR3 bases are TGTGCCAGCAATCCTCGGGGAAAACGCGGGCCTTTAAACAATGAGCAGTTCTTC. Amino acid sequence: CASNPRGKRGPLNNEQFF.

This clonotype was picked up a small number of times. DNA of the CDR3: TGTGCCAGCAGCCAGGACCAGGGGAGTGGTGAAGCTTTCTTT. This translates into CASSQDQGSGEAFF. The V call is TRBV4-2, the J call TRBJ1-1; a possible D gene is TRBD1 (6 bases). Germline V CDR1 and CDR2: LGHNA, YNFKEQ. The CDR3 length is 14 residues. Trimming pared 3 bases from V and 7 bases from J, leaving 15 bases between.

The chain recombines TRBV20-1 with TRBJ2-7; 8 nucleotides agree with TRBD2. J gave up 4 bases and V 1 base, and 6 bases lay outside the gene matches. Germline CDR1 reads DFQATT; CDR2 reads SNEGSKA (reference sequence). The CDR3 consists of 14 residues. The CDR3 region is CSARGAGVTYEQYF. CDR3 sequence (DNA): TGCAGTGCTAGAGGAGCGGGAGTCACGTACGAGCAGTACTTC.

V usage is TRBV5-4 and J usage is TRBJ2-7; 7 bases agree with TRBD1. CDR3 length: 13 residues. V lost 3 bases to trimming and J lost 6 bases; unmatched junction nucleotides: 6. Per germline, CDR1 SGHNT and CDR2 YYREEE (reference sequence). CDR3: CASSSTGVGEQYF. For the CDR3, the DNA is TGTGCCAGCAGCTCAACAGGGGTCGGCGAGCAGTACTTC.

This clonotype was observed a few times. V gene TRBV20-1 combines with J gene TRBJ2-1; perhaps TRBD1 as D (6 bases). V was clipped by 5 bases and J by 4 bases, with 12 bases between them. The length of the CDR3 is 13 residues. The germline V gene has CDR1 DFQATT and CDR2 SNEGSKA (reference sequence). The CDR3 region has the DNA TGCAGTGCTCGACAGGTGCCTTACAATGAGCAGTTCTTC. This codes for CSARQVPYNEQFF.

There are a few counts of this clonotype. The gene calls are TRBV19 and TRBJ2-7; D ambiguous. CDR1 and CDR2 from the germline V gene are LNHDA and SQIVND (reference sequence). V shed 5 bases and J shed 2 bases, with 10 bases lying between them. This CDR3 has 13 amino acids. In DNA form, the CDR3 reads TGTGCCAGTAGTGCTGGGTTCACCTACGAGCAGTACTTC. Translating it yields CASSAGFTYEQYF.

The V call is TRBV2, the J call TRBJ2-7, with a possible D match to TRBD1 (6 bases). CDR3 length: 13 residues. V was trimmed by 3 bases and J by 6 bases, leaving 12 bases between them. CDR1 and CDR2 (germline): SNHLY, FYNNEI. The CDR3 region is CASSDYREGEQYF. The CDR3 DNA reads TGTGCCAGCAGTGATTACAGGGAAGGCGAGCAGTACTTC. Complete variable domain (other parts from reference TRBV2 and TRBJ2-7): EPEVTQTPSHQVTQMGQEVILRCVPISNHLYFYWYRQILGQKVEFLVSFYNNEISEKSEIFDDQFSVERPDGSNFTLKIRSTKLEDSAMYFCASSDYREGEQYFGPGTRLTVT.

This clonotype was seen a few times. V and J are TRBV11-2 and TRBJ2-7; tentative D call: TRBD2 (6 bases). There are 14 residues in the CDR3. Trimming removed 1 base at V and 7 bases at J, with 14 bases between. Per germline, CDR1 SGHAT and CDR2 FQNNGV. CDR3 nucleotide sequence: TGTGCCAGCAGCTTAGCCAGCGGCGGAGGGGAGCAGTACTTC. It is translated as CASSLASGGGEQYF.

This clonotype occurred many times. This chain connects TRBV7-2 to TRBJ2-2, with D perhaps TRBD2 (5 bases). CDR1 and CDR2 from the germline V gene are SGHTA and FQGNSA. Trimming left V 1 base short and J 4 bases short, with 7 bases between. The CDR3 loop spans 14 amino acids. The CDR3 sequence is CASSLGAGTGELFF. CDR3 coding DNA: TGTGCCAGCAGCTTAGGGGCGGGCACCGGGGAGCTGTTTTTT. Combining the CDR3 with reference TRBV7-2 and TRBJ2-2 gives the whole variable domain GAGVSQSPSNKVTEKGKDVELRCDPISGHTALYWYRQSLGQGLEFLIYFQGNSAPDKSGLPSDRFSAERTGGSVSTLTIQRTQQEDSAVYLCASSLGAGTGELFFGEGSRLTVL.

This clonotype was counted a few times. This chain uses TRBV12-3 or TRBV12-4 with TRBJ1-2; 7 bases agree with TRBD1. V gave up 6 bases and J gave up 8 bases; unmatched junction bases: 12. The CDR3 is 14 residues long. DNA for the CDR3: TGTGCCAGCAGCCCAGTGGGGGCAGGGGGAGGCTACACCTTC. It encodes CASSPVGAGGGYTF.

This clonotype was seen a few times. This chain joins TRBV2 and TRBJ2-1; no definite D call. CDR3 size: 16 residues. Germline V gene sequence: CDR1 SNHLY, CDR2 FYNNEI. The V end was cut by 2 bases, the J end by 0 bases, with 11 bases between. CDR3: CASSERAQSSYNEQFF. For the CDR3, the DNA is TGTGCCAGCAGTGAAAGGGCCCAAAGCTCCTACAATGAGCAGTTCTTC.

J is TRBJ1-4 and V is TRBV7-8; 9 bases are a match to TRBD1. CDR1 is SGHVS, CDR2 FQNEAQ, per germline. Trimming took 0 bases from V and 5 from J; bases not matched to a gene: 7. The CDR3 contains 17 residues. The CDR3 loop is CASSLALLGTGNEKLFF. CDR3 DNA sequence: TGTGCCAGCAGCTTAGCGCTTCTAGGGACAGGGAATGAAAAACTGTTTTTT. Using reference TRBV7-8 and TRBJ1-4 for the parts outside the CDR3, the full variable domain is GAGVSQSPRYKVAKRGQDVALRCDPISGHVSLFWYQQALGQGPEFLTYFQNEAQLDKSGLPSDRFFAERPEGSVSTLKIQRTQQEDSAVYLCASSLALLGTGNEKLFFGSGTQLSVL.

This clonotype has more than one count but fewer than ten. The V and J genes are TRBV4-1 and TRBJ2-7; 9 positions match TRBD1. This CDR3 has 15 residues. Trimming cost V 1 base and J 2 bases; bases outside gene matches: 3. Germline assignment: CDR1 MGHRA and CDR2 YSYEKL. CDR3 region: CASSQGGTGPYEQYF. The CDR3 bases are TGCGCCAGCAGCCAAGGGGGGACAGGGCCCTACGAGCAGTACTTC.

V gene TRBV12-3 or TRBV12-4 combines with J gene TRBJ1-3, with D hard to call. V shed 11 bases and J shed 3 bases, with 17 bases lying between them. The CDR3 length is 14 residues. The CDR3 loop is CAAARHGYGNTIYF. The CDR3 DNA reads TGTGCCGCAGCGCGCCATGGATATGGAAACACCATATATTTT.

The CDR3: CAAYRDVGYTEAFF. CDR3 coding DNA: TGTGCCGCTTACAGGGACGTCGGGTACACTGAAGCTTTCTTT. This chain uses TRBV28 with TRBJ1-1, with D maybe TRBD1 (6 bases). The V gene lost 11 bases and the J gene lost 3 bases, with 19 bases spanning the gap. The length of the CDR3 is 14 residues. CDR1 MDHEN and CDR2 SYDVKM come from the germline V gene.

This clonotype was picked up a small number of times. The chain uses TRBV5-4 and TRBJ2-7; 7 nucleotides match TRBD1. Germline assignment: CDR1 SGHNT and CDR2 YYREEE (reference sequence). This CDR3 spans 13 amino acids. Trimming at V came to 5 bases and at J to 7 bases, leaving 9 bases not matched to a gene. The CDR3 coding sequence is TGTGCCAGCAGACTACAGGGGATGGAGGAGCAGTACTTC. This gives the protein CASRLQGMEEQYF.

The V gene is TRBV7-8, the J gene TRBJ2-5; TRBD2 agrees at 7 bases. This CDR3 has 16 residues. In germline, CDR1 is SGHVS, CDR2 FQNEAQ. V lost 5 bases to trimming and J lost 4 bases; unmatched junction nucleotides: 13. In nucleotides, the CDR3 is TGTGCCAGCAGCCCCCACCGACTAGCCCCCGCAGAGACCCAGTACTTC. Translation: CASSPHRLAPAETQYF.

CDR3 region: CSVEGGTDTQYF. CDR3 DNA: TGCAGCGTTGAGGGGGGTACAGATACGCAGTATTTT. The chain links TRBV29-1 to TRBJ2-3; TRBD2 is a possible D gene (6 bases). The V end lost 3 bases, the J end lost 3 bases, and 7 bases lay between the germline ends. CDR1 is SQVTM and CDR2 is ANQGSEA in the germline V gene. There are 12 residues in the CDR3.

This chain connects TRBV20-1 to TRBJ2-1, with D perhaps matching TRBD1 (7 bases). The germline V gene encodes CDR1 DFQATT and CDR2 SNEGSKA (reference sequence). The CDR3 is 15 amino acids. Trimming stripped 0 bases from V and 4 bases from J, with 13 bases between. CDR3 loop: CSARDPAGGYNEQFF. The CDR3 DNA follows: TGCAGTGCTAGAGATCCAGCAGGGGGGTACAATGAGCAGTTCTTC.

The rearrangement uses TRBV28 and TRBJ1-1, with a possible D match to TRBD1 (6 bases). The CDR3 has 13 amino acids. Per the germline V gene, CDR1 is MDHEN and CDR2 is SYDVKM. V gave up 8 bases and J gave up 6 bases, with 16 bases separating them. The CDR3 spells CASDVPGGPEAFF. The CDR3 DNA sequence: TGTGCCAGCGACGTCCCGGGGGGCCCTGAAGCTTTCTTT. Drawing the rest from reference TRBV28 and TRBJ1-1, the complete variable domain is DVKVTQSSRYLVKRTGEKVFLECVQDMDHENMFWYRQDPGLGLRLIYFSYDVKMKEKGDIPEGYSVSREKKERFSLILESASTNQTSMYLCASDVPGGPEAFFGQGTRLTVV.